This passage covers 19 T cell receptor beta chains from one sample sequenced in a study of shared clonotypes between healthy human individuals. Assay: immunoSEQ multiplex PCR; the TCRdb copy retains only in-frame clones and omits some. This repertoire shows 950,000 to 1,300,000 clones, about 80% found once; its top ten account for roughly 1.4%. Sequences were obtained from memory CD4+ T cells sorted from blood. Stated subset: CD45RA-negative fraction. The source of these receptors is a man aged 18 to 29 in good health.

This chain uses TRBV6-1 with TRBJ2-7; no firm D call. Deletions cut 8 bases from V and 4 bases from J, with 9 bases between. CDR3 length equals 11 residues. The germline V gene has CDR1 MNHNS and CDR2 SASEGT. The CDR3, as DNA: TGTGCCAGCCGAACACAATACGAGCAGTACTTC. Translated: CASRTQYEQYF.

This chain connects TRBV2 to TRBJ2-7, with 7 bases fitting TRBD1. With 7 bases clipped from V and 6 bases from J, the junction kept 12 bases outside the gene matches. Germline V CDR1 and CDR2: SNHLY, FYNNEI. This CDR3 is 14 amino acids long. The CDR3 region is CASNSGTDLGEQYF. The DNA of the CDR3 is TGTGCCAGCAACTCCGGGACAGACTTGGGCGAGCAGTACTTC. Looking up the rest from reference TRBV2 and TRBJ2-7 gives the full variable domain: EPEVTQTPSHQVTQMGQEVILRCVPISNHLYFYWYRQILGQKVEFLVSFYNNEISEKSEIFDDQFSVERPDGSNFTLKIRSTKLEDSAMYFCASNSGTDLGEQYFGPGTRLTVT.

V usage is TRBV12-1 and J usage is TRBJ2-3. TRBV12-1 is noted as a pseudogene. The CDR3 runs to 16 residues. The CDR3 DNA reads TGTGCCAGCATCTTAGGAACTATGGACCTCACAGATACGCAGTATTTT. Translation gives CASILGTMDLTDTQYF.

This chain joins TRBV10-3 and TRBJ2-2, with D unclear. Germline V gives CDR1 ENHRY, CDR2 SYGVKD. V lost 10 bases to trimming and J lost 6 bases, with 12 bases between them. The CDR3 is 12 amino acids. CDR3 nucleotides: TGTGCCACCCATACCCCCCCCGGGGAGCTGTTTTTT. Translated: CATHTPPGELFF.

This clone was counted a single time. CDR3 residues: CSVEDRDRAFF. The CDR3 nucleotides are TGCAGCGTTGAGGACAGGGATAGAGCTTTCTTT. V and J are TRBV29-1 and TRBJ1-1, with 8 bases aligning to TRBD1. The J segment lost 10 bases and the V segment lost 3 bases, leaving 4 bases of the junction unmatched. The CDR3 has 11 residues. Germline V lookup: CDR1 SQVTM, CDR2 ANQGSEA.

The chain employs TRBV19 and TRBJ2-2; D gene unclear. This CDR3 has 14 residues. V was clipped by 5 bases and J by 2 bases, with 9 bases between them. Germline-derived CDR1 and CDR2 are LNHDA and SQIVND (reference sequence). The CDR3, as DNA: TGTGCCAGTAGTCCAGACATTAACACCGGGGAGCTGTTTTTT. Protein sequence: CASSPDINTGELFF.

The gene calls are TRBV20-1 and TRBJ2-7; no clear D. CDR3 length: 11 residues. The germline V gene encodes CDR1 DFQATT and CDR2 SNEGSKA (reference sequence). V lost 5 bases and J 4 bases, leaving 9 bases between the germline ends. DNA for the CDR3: TGCAGTGCTTATTTCGCATACGAGCAGTACTTC. Translation gives CSAYFAYEQYF.

V usage is TRBV7-9 and J usage is TRBJ2-3; D is tentatively TRBD1 or TRBD2 (6 bases each). Germline V gene sequence: CDR1 SEHNR, CDR2 FQNEAQ (reference sequence). The ends were cut back, 5 bases at V and 0 bases at J, with 15 bases in the middle. The CDR3 length is 16 residues. The CDR3 coding sequence is TGTGCCAGCAGCCCGGGACTCAGGGGAAGCACAGATACGCAGTATTTT. Protein product: CASSPGLRGSTDTQYF.

DNA for the CDR3: TGTGCCAGCAGCTTAGGACAGGGGGCATGGAATGAGCAGTTCTTC. Translating it yields CASSLGQGAWNEQFF. The chain employs TRBV5-4 and TRBJ2-1, with 11 bases aligning to TRBD1. Trimming removed 2 bases from V and 7 bases from J; junction bases left unmatched: 5. Germline lookup yields CDR1 SGHNT and CDR2 YYREEE (reference sequence). This CDR3 has 15 residues.

The rearrangement joins TRBV7-8 to TRBJ1-4; D gene unclear. V was cut by 1 base and J by 5 bases, with 14 bases left in between. The CDR3 loop spans 16 amino acids. Germline values: CDR1 SGHVS, CDR2 FQNEAQ. CDR3 sequence reads: CASSLVRNGINEKLFF. CDR3 nucleotide sequence: TGTGCCAGCAGCTTAGTAAGAAACGGCATCAATGAAAAACTGTTTTTT.

The chain combines TRBV18 with TRBJ2-1; 8 bases match TRBD2. The germline V gene has CDR1 KGHSH and CDR2 LQKENI. CDR3 size: 17 residues. The V gene end was trimmed by 3 bases and the J gene end by 4 bases; junction bases not matched to a gene: 11. As DNA, the CDR3 is TGTGCCAGCTCACCCCCCATGGGCGGGAGGAATTACAATGAGCAGTTCTTC. Translation gives CASSPPMGGRNYNEQFF.

This chain joins TRBV7-9 and TRBJ1-2, with no clear D. The CDR3 is 10 residues long. The germline gives CDR1 SEHNR, CDR2 FQNEAQ (reference sequence). Trimming shortened V by 7 bases and J by 6 bases, and 6 bases separated the two germline ends. In nucleotides, the CDR3 is TGTGCCAGCACGCTTGATGGCTACACCTTC. It translates to CASTLDGYTF.

J is TRBJ2-7 and V is TRBV5-1; D is ambiguous. The V gene's germline CDR1 is SGHRS and CDR2 YFSETQ. Trimming stripped 0 bases from V and 7 bases from J, with 14 bases between. This CDR3 has 14 amino acids. CDR3 coding DNA: TGCGCCAGCAGCTTGGATGCCAGTCCCCTGGAGCAGTACTTC. Translation gives CASSLDASPLEQYF. The variable domain in full, with the rest retrieved from reference TRBV5-1 and TRBJ2-7, is KAGVTQTPRYLIKTRGQQVTLSCSPISGHRSVSWYQQTPGQGLQFLFEYFSETQRNKGNFPGRFSGRQFSNSRSEMNVSTLELGDSALYLCASSLDASPLEQYFGPGTRLTVT.

V usage is TRBV5-1 and J usage is TRBJ2-7, with TRBD1 matching over 9 bases. V gave up 4 bases and J gave up 4 bases; unmatched junction bases: 6. The V gene's germline CDR1 is SGHRS and CDR2 YFSETQ. CDR3 length: 14 residues. CDR3 sequence: CASSLRDREYEQYF. DNA of the CDR3: TGCGCCAGCAGCCTCCGGGACAGGGAATACGAGCAGTACTTC.

This clone has a handful of counts. Different DNA sequences within this sample yield the same CDR3. The chain has TRBV4-2 and TRBJ1-2; D is unresolved. The CDR3 has 13 amino acids. V lost 0 bases, J lost 8 bases, and 10 bases lay in between. Germline assignment: CDR1 LGHNA and CDR2 YNFKEQ. The CDR3 DNA follows: TGTGCCAGCAGCCAAGATCCTGGGAAAGGCTACACCTTC. Encoded protein: CASSQDPGKGYTF.

The J gene is TRBJ2-3, the V gene TRBV28; D gene uncertain. CDR3 length equals 14 residues. From germline, CDR1 is MDHEN and CDR2 SYDVKM. Trimming pared 4 bases from V and 4 bases from J, leaving 12 bases between. CDR3 sequence (DNA): TGTGCCAGCAGTTCGGTAGGAGTAGCAGATACGCAGTATTTT. It encodes CASSSVGVADTQYF.

As for this clone: A much larger clone differs by one base, so this may be a read error. CDR3 amino acids: CASLPTGDYNEQFF. Here the CDR3 DNA reads TGTGCCAGCTTACCCACGGGGGATTACAATGAGCAGTTCTTC. The chain is built from TRBV7-9 and TRBJ2-1; TRBD2 is a possible D gene (6 bases). The germline V and J ends were trimmed by 8 bases and 4 bases, with 15 bases remaining between them. Germline lookup yields CDR1 SEHNR and CDR2 FQNEAQ (reference sequence). CDR3 length equals 14 residues.

CDR3 nucleotide sequence: TGTGCCAGCAGCGTATATAACTATGGCTACACCTTC. Its translation is CASSVYNYGYTF. The V and J genes are TRBV2 and TRBJ1-2, with no clear D. Trimming pared 6 bases from V and 1 base from J, leaving 6 bases between. Germline CDR1 and CDR2: SNHLY and FYNNEI. The CDR3 length is 12 residues. The full variable domain, with the rest looked up from reference TRBV2 and TRBJ1-2, is EPEVTQTPSHQVTQMGQEVILRCVPISNHLYFYWYRQILGQKVEFLVSFYNNEISEKSEIFDDQFSVERPDGSNFTLKIRSTKLEDSAMYFCASSVYNYGYTFGSGTRLTVV.

This clone was seen a handful of times. The chain links TRBV19 to TRBJ2-7; 9 bases match TRBD1. The J segment lost 1 base and the V segment lost 5 bases, leaving 9 bases of the junction unmatched. This CDR3 is 16 amino acids long. CDR1 LNHDA and CDR2 SQIVND come from the germline V gene (reference sequence). This CDR3 reads CASSAYFGTGSYEQYF. The DNA of the CDR3 is TGTGCCAGTAGTGCCTATTTCGGGACAGGGTCCTACGAGCAGTACTTC.